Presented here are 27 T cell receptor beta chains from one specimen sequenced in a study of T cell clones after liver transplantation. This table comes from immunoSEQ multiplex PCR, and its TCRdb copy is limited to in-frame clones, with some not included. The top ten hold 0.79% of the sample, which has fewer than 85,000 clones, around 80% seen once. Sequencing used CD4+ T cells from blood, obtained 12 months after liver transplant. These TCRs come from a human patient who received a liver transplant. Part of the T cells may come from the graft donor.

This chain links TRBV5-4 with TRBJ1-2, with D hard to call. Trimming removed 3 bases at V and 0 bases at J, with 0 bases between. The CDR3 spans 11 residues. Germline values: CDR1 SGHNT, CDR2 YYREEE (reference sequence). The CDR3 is CASSSNYGYTF. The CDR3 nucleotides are TGTGCCAGCAGCTCTAACTATGGCTACACCTTC.

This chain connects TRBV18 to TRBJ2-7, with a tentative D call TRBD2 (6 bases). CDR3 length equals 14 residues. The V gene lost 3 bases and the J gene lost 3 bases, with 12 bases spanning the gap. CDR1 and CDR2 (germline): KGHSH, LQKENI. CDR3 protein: CASSPGLDNYEQYF. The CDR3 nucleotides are TGTGCCAGCTCACCGGGACTCGACAACTACGAGCAGTACTTC.

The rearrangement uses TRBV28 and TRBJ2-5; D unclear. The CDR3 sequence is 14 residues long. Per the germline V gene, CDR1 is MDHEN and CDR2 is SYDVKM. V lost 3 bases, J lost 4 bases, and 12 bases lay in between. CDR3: CASSFGDRAETQYF. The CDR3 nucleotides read TGTGCCAGCAGTTTTGGGGATCGGGCAGAGACCCAGTACTTC.

The CDR3 nucleotides read TGTGCCAGCAGCTTAGAAAAAGTCACCGGGGAGCTGTTTTTT. It encodes CASSLEKVTGELFF. The chain combines TRBV7-8 with TRBJ2-2; D gene ambiguous. The CDR3 extends over 14 amino acids. V was shortened by 1 base and J by 4 bases, with 7 bases between the two germline ends. CDR1 and CDR2 (germline): SGHVS, FQNEAQ.

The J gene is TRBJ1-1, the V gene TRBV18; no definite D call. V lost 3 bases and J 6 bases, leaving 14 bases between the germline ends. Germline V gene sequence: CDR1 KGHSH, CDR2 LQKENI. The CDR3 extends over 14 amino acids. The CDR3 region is CASSPRAAWAEAFF. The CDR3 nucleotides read TGTGCCAGCTCACCTAGAGCGGCTTGGGCTGAAGCTTTCTTT.

CDR3 sequence (DNA): TGTGCTAGTGGTTTGGGGACTAGCGGGTATGGAGATACGCAGTATTTT. Protein: CASGLGTSGYGDTQYF. The rearrangement joins TRBV12-5 to TRBJ2-3, with 11 bases matching TRBD2. V was clipped by 1 base and J by 5 bases; unmatched bases: 5. CDR3 size: 16 residues. Germline V CDR1 and CDR2: LGHNT, FRNRAP.

The CDR3 region is CASSVDQGGTEAFF. The CDR3 DNA is TGTGCCAGCAGTGTGGATCAGGGTGGCACTGAAGCTTTCTTT. The chain joins TRBV2 to TRBJ1-1, with D perhaps TRBD1 (5 bases). The ends were cut back, 4 bases at V and 4 bases at J, with 13 bases in the middle. CDR1 SNHLY and CDR2 FYNNEI come from the germline V gene. The CDR3 has 14 amino acids.

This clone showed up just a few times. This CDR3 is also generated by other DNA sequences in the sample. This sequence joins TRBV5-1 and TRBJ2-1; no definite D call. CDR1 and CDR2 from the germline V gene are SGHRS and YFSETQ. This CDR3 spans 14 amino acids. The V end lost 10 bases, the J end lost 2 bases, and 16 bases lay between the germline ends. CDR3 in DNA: TGCGCCTCACGGGCCGCGGAAACCTACAATGAGCAGTTCTTC. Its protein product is CASRAAETYNEQFF.

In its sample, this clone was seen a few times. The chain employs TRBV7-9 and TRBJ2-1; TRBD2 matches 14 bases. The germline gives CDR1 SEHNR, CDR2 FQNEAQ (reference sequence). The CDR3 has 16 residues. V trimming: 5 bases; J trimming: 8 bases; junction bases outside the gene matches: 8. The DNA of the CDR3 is TGTGCCAGCAGCCTCGGACTAGCGGGAGGCGGAGATGAGCAGTTCTTC. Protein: CASSLGLAGGGDEQFF.

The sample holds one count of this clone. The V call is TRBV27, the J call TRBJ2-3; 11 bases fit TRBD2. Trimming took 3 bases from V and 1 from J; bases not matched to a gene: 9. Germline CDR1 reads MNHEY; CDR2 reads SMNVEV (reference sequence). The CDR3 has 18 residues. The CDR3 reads CASSLATSGKPRTDTQYF. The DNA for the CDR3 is TGTGCCAGCAGTTTGGCGACTAGCGGGAAACCCCGCACAGATACGCAGTATTTT.

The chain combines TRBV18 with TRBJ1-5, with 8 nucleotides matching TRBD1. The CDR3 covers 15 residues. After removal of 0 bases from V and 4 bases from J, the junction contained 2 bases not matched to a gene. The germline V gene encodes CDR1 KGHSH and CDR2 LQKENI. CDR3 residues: CASSPPGQANQPQHF. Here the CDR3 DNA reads TGTGCCAGCTCACCACCGGGACAGGCAAATCAGCCCCAGCATTTT.

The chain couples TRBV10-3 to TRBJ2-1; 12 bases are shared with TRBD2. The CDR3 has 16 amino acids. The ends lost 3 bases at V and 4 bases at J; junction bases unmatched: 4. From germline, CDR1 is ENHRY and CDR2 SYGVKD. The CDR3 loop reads CAISDPGLAGYNEQFF. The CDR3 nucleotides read TGTGCCATCAGTGACCCTGGACTAGCGGGATACAATGAGCAGTTCTTC.

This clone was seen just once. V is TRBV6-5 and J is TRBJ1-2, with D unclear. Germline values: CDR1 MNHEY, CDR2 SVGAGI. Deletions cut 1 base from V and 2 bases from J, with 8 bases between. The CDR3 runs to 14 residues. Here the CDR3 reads CASSYLGENYGYTF. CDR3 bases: TGTGCCAGCAGTTACTTAGGAGAGAACTATGGCTACACCTTC.

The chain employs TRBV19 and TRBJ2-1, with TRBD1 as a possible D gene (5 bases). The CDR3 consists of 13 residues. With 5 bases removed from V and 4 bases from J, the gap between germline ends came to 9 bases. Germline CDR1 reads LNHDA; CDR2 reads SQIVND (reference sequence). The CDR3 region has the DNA TGTGCCAGTAGTGGGGCAGCTTACAATGAGCAGTTCTTC. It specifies CASSGAAYNEQFF. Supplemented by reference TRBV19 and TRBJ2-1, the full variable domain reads DGGITQSPKYLFRKEGQNVTLSCEQNLNHDAMYWYRQDPGQGLRLIYYSQIVNDFQKGDIAEGYSVSREKKESFPLTVTSAQKNPTAFYLCASSGAAYNEQFFGPGTRLTVL.

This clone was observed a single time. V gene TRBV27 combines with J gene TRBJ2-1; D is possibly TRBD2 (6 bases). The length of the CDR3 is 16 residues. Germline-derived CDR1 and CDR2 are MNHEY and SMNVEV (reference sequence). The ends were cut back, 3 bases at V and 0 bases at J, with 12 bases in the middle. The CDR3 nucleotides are TGTGCCAGCAGTTTCGCTCGTAGCGGCTCCTACAATGAGCAGTTCTTC. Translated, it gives CASSFARSGSYNEQFF.

This CDR3 reads CASSLQGNTGELFF. CDR3 in DNA: TGCGCCAGCAGCTTGCAGGGTAACACCGGGGAGCTGTTTTTT. The chain carries TRBV5-1 and TRBJ2-2, with a possible D match to TRBD1 (5 bases). V was clipped by 1 base and J by 2 bases, with 6 bases between them. This CDR3 is built from 14 residues. Looked up from germline, CDR1 is SGHRS and CDR2 is YFSETQ.

For the CDR3, the DNA is TGCGCCAGCAGCGGGGCACTCCAAGAGACCCAGTACTTC. As protein: CASSGALQETQYF. The chain joins TRBV5-1 to TRBJ2-5, with D maybe TRBD1 (5 bases). V was shortened by 4 bases and J by 1 base, with 8 bases between the two germline ends. This CDR3 contains 13 residues. The germline gives CDR1 SGHRS, CDR2 YFSETQ.

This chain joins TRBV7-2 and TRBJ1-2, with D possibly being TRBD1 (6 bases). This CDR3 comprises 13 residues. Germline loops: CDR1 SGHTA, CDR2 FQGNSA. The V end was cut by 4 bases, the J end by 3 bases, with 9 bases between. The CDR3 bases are TGTGCCAGCAGCTCGAGGGGGGACTATGGCTACACCTTC. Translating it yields CASSSRGDYGYTF.

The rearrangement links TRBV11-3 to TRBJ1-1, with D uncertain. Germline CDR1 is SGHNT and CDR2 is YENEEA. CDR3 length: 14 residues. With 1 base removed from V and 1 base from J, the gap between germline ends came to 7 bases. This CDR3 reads CASSLGESNTEAFF. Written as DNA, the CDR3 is TGTGCCAGCAGCTTAGGGGAATCGAACACTGAAGCTTTCTTT.

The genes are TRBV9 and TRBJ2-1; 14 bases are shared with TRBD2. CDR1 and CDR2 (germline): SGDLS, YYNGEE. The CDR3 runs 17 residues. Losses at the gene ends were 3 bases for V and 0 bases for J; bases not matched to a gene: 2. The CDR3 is CASSDGTSGSSYNEQFF. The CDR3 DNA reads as TGTGCCAGCAGCGATGGGACTAGCGGGAGCTCCTACAATGAGCAGTTCTTC.

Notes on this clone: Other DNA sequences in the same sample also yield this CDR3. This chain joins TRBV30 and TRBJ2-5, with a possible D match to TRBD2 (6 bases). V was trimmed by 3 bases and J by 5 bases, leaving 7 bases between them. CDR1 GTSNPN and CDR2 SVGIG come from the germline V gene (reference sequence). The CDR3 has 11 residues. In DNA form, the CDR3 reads TGTGCCTGGAGCGGAGGGGAGACCCAGTACTTC. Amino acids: CAWSGGETQYF.

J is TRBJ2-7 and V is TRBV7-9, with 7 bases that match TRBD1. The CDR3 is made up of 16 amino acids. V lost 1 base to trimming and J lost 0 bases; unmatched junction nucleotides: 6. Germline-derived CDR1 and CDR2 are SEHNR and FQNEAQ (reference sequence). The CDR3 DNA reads TGTGCCAGCAGCTTAGTCGCGACAGGGAGCTCCTACGAGCAGTACTTC. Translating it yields CASSLVATGSSYEQYF.

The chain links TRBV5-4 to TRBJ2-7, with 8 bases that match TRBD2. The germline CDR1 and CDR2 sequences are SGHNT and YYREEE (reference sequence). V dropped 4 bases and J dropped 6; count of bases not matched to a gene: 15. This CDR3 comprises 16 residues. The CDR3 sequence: CASSLGLAPSRSEQYF. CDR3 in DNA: TGTGCCAGCAGCCTAGGACTAGCCCCTTCCAGGAGCGAGCAGTACTTC. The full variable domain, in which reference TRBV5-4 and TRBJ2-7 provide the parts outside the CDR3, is ETGVTQSPTHLIKTRGQQVTLRCSSQSGHNTVSWYQQALGQGPQFIFQYYREEENGRGNFPPRFSGLQFPNYSSELNVNALELDDSALYLCASSLGLAPSRSEQYFGPGTRLTVT.

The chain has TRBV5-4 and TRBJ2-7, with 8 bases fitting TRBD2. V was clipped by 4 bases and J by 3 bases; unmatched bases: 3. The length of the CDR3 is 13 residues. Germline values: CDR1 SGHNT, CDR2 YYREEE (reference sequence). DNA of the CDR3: TGTGCCAGCAGCGAAGGGACTAGCTACGAGCAGTACTTC. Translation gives CASSEGTSYEQYF.

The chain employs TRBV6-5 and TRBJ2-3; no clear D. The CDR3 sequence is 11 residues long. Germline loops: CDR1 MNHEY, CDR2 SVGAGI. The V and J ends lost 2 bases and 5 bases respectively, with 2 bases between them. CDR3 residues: CASSYVDTQYF. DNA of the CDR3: TGTGCCAGCAGTTACGTAGATACGCAGTATTTT.

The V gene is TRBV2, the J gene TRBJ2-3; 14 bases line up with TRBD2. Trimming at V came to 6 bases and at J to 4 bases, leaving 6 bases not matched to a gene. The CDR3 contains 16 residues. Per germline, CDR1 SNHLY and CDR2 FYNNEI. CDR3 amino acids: CASSFRTSGRSDTQYF. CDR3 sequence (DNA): TGTGCCAGCAGCTTCAGGACTAGCGGGAGGTCAGATACGCAGTATTTT.

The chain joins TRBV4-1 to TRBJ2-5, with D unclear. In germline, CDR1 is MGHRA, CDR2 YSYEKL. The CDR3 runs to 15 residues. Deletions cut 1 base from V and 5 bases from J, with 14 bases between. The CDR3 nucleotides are TGCGCCAGCAGCCAAGTCGGATTCAAGGTCGAGACCCAGTACTTC. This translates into CASSQVGFKVETQYF.